These 29 T cell receptor beta chains were sequenced from one sample in a study of shared clonotypes between healthy human individuals. Produced via immunoSEQ multiplex PCR; TCRdb's table is partial and in-frame only. The data contain 900,000 to 1,200,000 clones, 78% of them seen just once; the ten biggest clones take up 0.55% to 0.7%. Sequencing was carried out using memory CD4+ T cells from PBMCs. The subset was: CD45RA-negative fraction. These receptors were collected from a man younger than 30 in good health. Some clones in this sample may be carry-over from other donors' samples.

The chain has TRBV5-1 and TRBJ2-5; 9 nucleotides line up with TRBD1. The CDR3 has 17 amino acids. Germline assignment: CDR1 SGHRS and CDR2 YFSETQ. V gave up 4 bases and J gave up 4 bases; unmatched junction bases: 14. The CDR3 here is CASSGGFGTGNGETQYF. For the CDR3, the DNA is TGCGCCAGCAGCGGGGGATTCGGGACAGGGAACGGAGAGACCCAGTACTTC.

The chain joins TRBV29-1 to TRBJ1-1; 7 bases line up with TRBD1. The V and J ends lost 2 bases and 10 bases, in that order; junction bases with no gene match: 10. The CDR3 is made up of 13 amino acids. Germline CDR1 SQVTM, CDR2 ANQGSEA. CDR3 sequence reads: CSVEHSLSGGAFF. The CDR3 nucleotides read TGCAGCGTTGAACACTCACTCTCAGGGGGAGCTTTCTTT.

This clone has more than one count but fewer than ten. The V and J genes are TRBV13 and TRBJ1-2; D is uncertain. Looked up from germline, CDR1 is PRHDT and CDR2 is FYEKMQ (reference sequence). Trimming removed 5 bases at V and 5 bases at J, with 9 bases between. CDR3 size: 12 residues. The CDR3 DNA follows: TGTGCCAGCAGCGCTCCCGGTTATGGCTACACCTTC. Encoded protein: CASSAPGYGYTF.

This clone was found once. This chain joins TRBV11-2 and TRBJ2-2; 9 nucleotides align to TRBD1. The CDR3 length is 17 residues. J lost 8 bases, V lost 1 base, and 11 bases had no gene match. Germline V gives CDR1 SGHAT, CDR2 FQNNGV. DNA for the CDR3: TGTGCCAGCAGCTTAGGGAACAGGGGGCGACGTGCTGGGGAGCTGTTTTTT. Translating gives CASSLGNRGRRAGELFF.

The gene calls are TRBV19 and TRBJ1-5; D perhaps matches TRBD1 (6 bases). The CDR3 spans 13 residues. The ends were cut back, 8 bases at V and 3 bases at J, with 11 bases in the middle. Germline V gives CDR1 LNHDA, CDR2 SQIVND (reference sequence). The CDR3: CASLDSPNQPQHF. The CDR3 nucleotides are TGTGCCAGTTTGGACAGTCCCAATCAGCCCCAGCATTTT.

The chain combines TRBV27 with TRBJ2-1; D is unresolved. This CDR3 has 14 amino acids. Trimming took 7 bases from V and 0 from J, leaving 10 bases between them. Germline values: CDR1 MNHEY, CDR2 SMNVEV (reference sequence). The CDR3 bases are TGTGCCAGCAAAGATCCCAGCTCCTACAATGAGCAGTTCTTC. Translated, it gives CASKDPSSYNEQFF.

The chain is built from TRBV9 and TRBJ2-3; tentative D call: TRBD2 (6 bases). Deletions cut 4 bases from V and 5 bases from J, with 14 bases between. The CDR3 is 14 residues long. CDR1 is SGDLS, CDR2 YYNGEE, per germline. The chain's CDR3 is CASSFRLDVDTQYF. For the CDR3, the DNA is TGTGCCAGCAGCTTCCGACTAGACGTAGATACGCAGTATTTT.

The chain employs TRBV11-1 and TRBJ2-7; D is possibly TRBD1 or TRBD2 (7 bases each). CDR1 is SGHAT and CDR2 is FQDESV in the germline V gene (reference sequence). CDR3 size: 14 residues. Deletions cut 5 bases from V and 4 bases from J, with 15 bases between. Here the CDR3 reads CASSRQGGGYEQYF. The CDR3, as DNA: TGTGCCAGCAGCCGGCAGGGGGGAGGGTACGAGCAGTACTTC. The full variable domain, in which reference TRBV11-1 and TRBJ2-7 provide the parts outside the CDR3, is EAEVAQSPRYKITEKSQAVAFWCDPISGHATLYWYRQILGQGPELLVQFQDESVVDDSQLPKDRFSAERLKGVDSTLKIQPAELGDSAMYLCASSRQGGGYEQYFGPGTRLTVT.

This clone was counted a few times. The same CDR3 arises from other DNA sequences in this sample as well. V gene TRBV29-1 combines with J gene TRBJ2-3; D remains unclear. The CDR3 contains 12 residues. Germline CDR1 SQVTM, CDR2 ANQGSEA. V gave up 4 bases and J gave up 2 bases, with 7 bases separating them. CDR3 sequence reads: CSVGQNTDTQYF. In DNA form, the CDR3 reads TGCAGCGTTGGGCAGAACACAGATACGCAGTATTTT.

J is TRBJ1-5 and V is TRBV5-1; D gene ambiguous. V shed 5 bases and J shed 2 bases, with 8 bases lying between them. The CDR3 length is 13 residues. CDR1 SGHRS and CDR2 YFSETQ come from the germline V gene. This CDR3 reads CASSYDGNQPQHF. In nucleotides, the CDR3 is TGCGCCAGCAGTTATGATGGCAATCAGCCCCAGCATTTT.

The rearrangement joins TRBV6-7 to TRBJ2-7; TRBD1 aligns across 7 bases. TRBV6-7 is an ORF, with its function uncertain. This CDR3 is 16 amino acids long. V lost 2 bases to trimming and J lost 0 bases; unmatched junction nucleotides: 7. The DNA for the CDR3 is TGTGCCAGCAGTTACCCAGAGGGGGCTCTCTCCTACGAGCAGTACTTC. Translated, it gives CASSYPEGALSYEQYF.

As for this clone: At the DNA level, this CDR3 is encoded by other sequences in the same sample as well. The chain combines TRBV29-1 with TRBJ2-5, with D unresolved. The germline gives CDR1 SQVTM, CDR2 ANQGSEA. The V and J ends lost 4 bases and 1 base respectively, with 4 bases between them. CDR3 length: 11 amino acids. The CDR3 DNA follows: TGCAGCGTTGTGGGCCAAGAGACCCAGTACTTC. Encoded protein: CSVVGQETQYF. Based on the CDR3 plus reference TRBV29-1 and TRBJ2-5, the full variable domain is SAVISQKPSRDICQRGTSLTIQCQVDSQVTMMFWYRQQPGQSLTLIATANQGSEATYESGFVIDKFPISRPNLTFSTLTVSNMSPEDSSIYLCSVVGQETQYFGPGTRLLVL.

In the case of this clone: The identical CDR3 is also encoded by other nucleotide sequences in the sample. The chain carries TRBV30 and TRBJ2-5; no clear D. V dropped 3 bases and J dropped 5 bases, with 7 bases sitting between them. This CDR3 spans 11 amino acids. Per the germline V gene, CDR1 is GTSNPN and CDR2 is SVGIG (reference sequence). CDR3 sequence: CAWSPRETQYF. CDR3 bases: TGTGCCTGGAGCCCAAGGGAGACCCAGTACTTC.

On this clone itself: A much more abundant neighbour one base away suggests this may be a read error. The chain combines TRBV7-3 with TRBJ1-2; the D is unclear. Germline V gives CDR1 SGHTA, CDR2 FQGTGA. With 3 bases removed from V and 0 bases from J, the gap between germline ends came to 11 bases. The CDR3 runs to 15 residues. This CDR3 reads CASSLDGKSNYGYTF. In nucleotides, the CDR3 is TGTGCCAGCAGCTTGGACGGCAAATCTAACTATGGCTACACCTTC.

Regarding this clone: Other DNA sequences from this sample encode an identical CDR3 as well. This chain uses TRBV28 with TRBJ2-7; 8 nucleotides line up with TRBD1. CDR3 size: 14 residues. The ends lost 2 bases at V and 1 base at J; junction bases unmatched: 1. Germline CDR1 is MDHEN and CDR2 is SYDVKM. CDR3 residues: CASSLGDRSYEQYF. In nucleotides, the CDR3 is TGTGCCAGCAGTTTAGGGGACAGGTCCTACGAGCAGTACTTC.

This clone was seen a few times. This probably arose from a read error, given a far larger clone one base away. This sample also contains other DNA sequences that code for the same CDR3. The chain is built from TRBV19 and TRBJ1-1; unclear D gene. Germline assignment: CDR1 LNHDA and CDR2 SQIVND (reference sequence). Trimming cost V 1 base and J 1 base, with 7 bases left between them. The CDR3 sequence is 14 residues long. CDR3 in amino acids: CASSIGRGNTEAFF. CDR3 coding DNA: TGTGCCAGTAGTATAGGCCGGGGGAACACTGAAGCTTTCTTT. Looking up the rest from reference TRBV19 and TRBJ1-1 gives the full variable domain: DGGITQSPKYLFRKEGQNVTLSCEQNLNHDAMYWYRQDPGQGLRLIYYSQIVNDFQKGDIAEGYSVSREKKESFPLTVTSAQKNPTAFYLCASSIGRGNTEAFFGQGTRLTVV.

The chain carries TRBV28 and TRBJ2-3; TRBD1 aligns across 9 bases. The junction had 8 bases not matched to a gene; V was cut back by 5 bases and J by 5 bases. Germline CDR1 MDHEN, CDR2 SYDVKM. CDR3 size: 15 residues. CDR3 nucleotide sequence: TGTGCCAGCAGTGTAATCAGGACAGGGGTAGATACGCAGTATTTT. It is translated as CASSVIRTGVDTQYF.

In the case of this clone: Other nucleotide sequences from this sample produce the same CDR3. CDR3 protein: CASSVEEEQFF. The CDR3 DNA reads as TGTGCCAGCAGCGTGGAGGAAGAGCAGTTCTTC. The chain couples TRBV9 to TRBJ2-1; TRBD2 is a possible D gene (5 bases). Between the trimmed V and J ends, which lost 2 bases and 10 bases, there was a span of 7 bases. The CDR3 contains 11 residues. Germline assignment: CDR1 SGDLS and CDR2 YYNGEE.

This clone has only a few counts. This chain links TRBV25-1 with TRBJ2-5, with TRBD2 identical over 8 bases. The CDR3 covers 15 residues. Germline loops: CDR1 MGHDK, CDR2 SYGVNS. V gave up 4 bases and J gave up 7 bases; unmatched junction bases: 11. Here the CDR3 DNA reads TGTGCCAGCAGTGCCCCTATCGGGAGGGCAGGGACCCAGTACTTC. This gives the protein CASSAPIGRAGTQYF. Supplemented by reference TRBV25-1 and TRBJ2-5, the full variable domain reads EADIYQTPRYLVIGTGKKITLECSQTMGHDKMYWYQQDPGMELHLIHYSYGVNSTEKGDLSSESTVSRIRTEHFPLTLESARPSHTSQYLCASSAPIGRAGTQYFGPGTRLLVL.

As concerns this clone: Other DNA sequences in this sample translate to the same CDR3. This chain joins TRBV2 and TRBJ1-3; D gene uncertain. This CDR3 comprises 13 residues. Germline CDR1 reads SNHLY; CDR2 reads FYNNEI. Trimming removed 5 bases from V and 0 bases from J, with 5 bases in between. This CDR3 is CASSLNSGNTIYF. The CDR3 DNA reads as TGTGCCAGCAGTCTCAACTCTGGAAACACCATATATTTT. Using reference TRBV2 and TRBJ1-3 for the parts outside the CDR3, the full variable domain is EPEVTQTPSHQVTQMGQEVILRCVPISNHLYFYWYRQILGQKVEFLVSFYNNEISEKSEIFDDQFSVERPDGSNFTLKIRSTKLEDSAMYFCASSLNSGNTIYFGEGSWLTVV.

The genes are TRBV6-1 and TRBJ2-1; D is possibly TRBD2 (6 bases). V lost 2 bases and J 6 bases, leaving 11 bases between the germline ends. This CDR3 contains 14 residues. The germline V gene encodes CDR1 MNHNS and CDR2 SASEGT. The CDR3 protein is CASSESSVLNEQFF. DNA for the CDR3: TGTGCCAGCAGTGAATCTAGCGTACTCAATGAGCAGTTCTTC.

This chain uses TRBV11-2 with TRBJ2-1, with TRBD2 identical over 10 bases. Losses at the gene ends were 1 base for V and 4 bases for J; bases not matched to a gene: 7. The CDR3 sequence is 17 residues long. From germline, CDR1 is SGHAT and CDR2 FQNNGV. CDR3 DNA: TGTGCCAGCAGCTTAGTGGGTACTAGCGGGACTTACAATGAGCAGTTCTTC. It encodes CASSLVGTSGTYNEQFF.

This rearrangement joins TRBV6-1 to TRBJ2-2; D might be TRBD1 or TRBD2, each matching 5 bases. Germline V lookup: CDR1 MNHNS, CDR2 SASEGT. The CDR3 totals 15 residues. Trimming cost V 5 bases and J 6 bases, with 16 bases left between them. CDR3 amino acids: CASSFRDAEPGELFF. CDR3 coding DNA: TGTGCCAGCAGTTTCCGGGACGCCGAGCCCGGGGAGCTGTTTTTT.

The V call is TRBV28, the J call TRBJ1-2, with D unresolved. V was cut by 6 bases and J by 8 bases, with 10 bases left in between. Germline CDR1 MDHEN, CDR2 SYDVKM. This CDR3 has 11 amino acids. Here the CDR3 DNA reads TGTGCCAGCAGCACTACACGAGGCTACACCTTC. This sequence encodes CASSTTRGYTF.

The chain couples TRBV5-1 to TRBJ2-2, with 11 bases fitting TRBD2. Germline lookup yields CDR1 SGHRS and CDR2 YFSETQ. J was trimmed by 7 bases and V by 1 base; bases with no gene match: 6. CDR3 size: 16 residues. CDR3 bases: TGCGCCAGCAGCTTGACTAGCGGGAGACCCGGCGGGGAGCTGTTTTTT. Protein: CASSLTSGRPGGELFF.

The chain joins TRBV18 to TRBJ2-7; 8 positions match TRBD2. There are 16 residues in the CDR3. V trimming: 2 bases; J trimming: 2 bases; junction bases outside the gene matches: 8. Germline values: CDR1 KGHSH, CDR2 LQKENI. The CDR3 is CASSPNVAGFAYEQYF. The CDR3 region has the DNA TGTGCCAGCTCACCAAACGTAGCGGGATTCGCCTACGAGCAGTACTTC. The variable domain in full, completed from reference TRBV18 and TRBJ2-7, reads NAGVMQNPRHLVRRRGQEARLRCSPMKGHSHVYWYRQLPEEGLKFMVYLQKENIIDESGMPKERFSAEFPKEGPSILRIQQVVRGDSAAYFCASSPNVAGFAYEQYFGPGTRLTVT.

This chain links TRBV5-1 with TRBJ2-7, with no clear D. Germline loops: CDR1 SGHRS, CDR2 YFSETQ. There are 14 residues in the CDR3. V was trimmed by 0 bases and J by 5 bases, leaving 12 bases between them. The chain's CDR3 is CASSLAANSNEQYF. The CDR3 coding sequence is TGCGCCAGCAGCTTGGCCGCCAATAGCAACGAGCAGTACTTC.

CDR3 coding DNA: TGTGCCAGCAGTTACGCAGGGGAGGATGGCTACACCTTC. It specifies CASSYAGEDGYTF. The chain employs TRBV6-6 and TRBJ1-2, with D perhaps TRBD1 (6 bases). This CDR3 is built from 13 residues. Germline V CDR1 and CDR2: MNHNY, SVGAGI (reference sequence). The V gene lost 2 bases and the J gene lost 6 bases, with 10 bases spanning the gap.

The genes are TRBV9 and TRBJ2-2; 10 nucleotides line up with TRBD2. The CDR3 runs 17 residues. Germline lookup yields CDR1 SGDLS and CDR2 YYNGEE. J was trimmed by 2 bases and V by 3 bases; bases with no gene match: 7. CDR3 bases: TGTGCCAGCAGCGGGCTTGGACTAGCGGCTAACACCGGGGAGCTGTTTTTT. This translates into CASSGLGLAANTGELFF.